The rows below give T cell receptor beta chains drawn from one sample of a study of vaccination effects on CD4 cells after COVID-19. The protocol was immunoSEQ multiplex PCR, while the TCRdb copy is restricted to in-frame clones and leaves out a portion. The sample has about 41,000 clones, under 70% seen once; the top ten hold about 28%. No antigen has been identified for these receptors. Sequences were derived from CD4+ T cells from PBMCs cultured with HCoV-OC43 spike peptides, sampled before COVID-19 vaccination. These receptors came from a human donor who received a COVID-19 vaccine. Each CDR3 is given with its conserved first and last residue. The order of the fields is J gene, V gene, clone size, D gene, CDR3 DNA, CDR3 protein. D genes are given only for firm matches. Clone size appears in some rows only: once, few, many, or a class for an expanded clone.

J gene: TRBJ2-7
V gene: TRBV30
clone size: NA
D gene: NA
CDR3 DNA: TGTGCCTGGAGTGTAGGCGGTAAAGGAGGCGAGCAGTACTTC
CDR3 protein: CAWSVGGKGGEQYF

J gene: TRBJ1-2
V gene: TRBV9
clone size: NA
D gene: TRBD1
CDR3 DNA: TGTGCCAGCAGCGCACGGACAGGGTATGGCTACACCTTC
CDR3 protein: CASSARTGYGYTF

J gene: TRBJ2-1
V gene: TRBV30
clone size: NA
D gene: TRBD1
CDR3 DNA: TGTGCCTACAAAGGGACAGGGGGATACAATGAGCAGTTCTTC
CDR3 protein: CAYKGTGGYNEQFF

J gene: TRBJ2-3
V gene: TRBV9
clone size: NA
D gene: NA
CDR3 DNA: TGTGCCAGCAGCGTAGGTCAGGGAATGGGTACGCAGTATTTT
CDR3 protein: CASSVGQGMGTQYF

J gene: TRBJ2-7
V gene: TRBV3-1/TRBV3-2
clone size: NA
D gene: NA
CDR3 DNA: TGTGCCAGCAGCCACGAAAGGGGGAACTCCTACGAGCAGTACTTC
CDR3 protein: CASSHERGNSYEQYF

J gene: TRBJ1-2
V gene: TRBV5-1
clone size: NA
D gene: NA
CDR3 DNA: TGCGCCAGCAGCTCGGACGCCTACTATGGCTACACCTTC
CDR3 protein: CASSSDAYYGYTF

J gene: TRBJ2-1
V gene: TRBV15
clone size: NA
D gene: NA
CDR3 DNA: TGTGCCACCAGCAGAGGATCCAAGGGAGAGAATGAGCAGTTCTTC
CDR3 protein: CATSRGSKGENEQFF

J gene: TRBJ2-1
V gene: TRBV3-1/TRBV3-2
clone size: NA
D gene: TRBD1
CDR3 DNA: TGTGCCAGCAGCCTTACTTCCGGGACAGGGCCCGGGGGGGAGCAGTTCTTC
CDR3 protein: CASSLTSGTGPGGEQFF

J gene: TRBJ1-3
V gene: TRBV10-3
clone size: NA
D gene: NA
CDR3 DNA: TGTGCCATACAGGGCTCTGGAAACACCATATATTTT
CDR3 protein: CAIQGSGNTIYF

J gene: TRBJ2-7
V gene: TRBV18
clone size: NA
D gene: NA
CDR3 DNA: TGTGCCAGCGCCCCTGGGACGGGCAATTACGAGCAGTACTTC
CDR3 protein: CASAPGTGNYEQYF

J gene: TRBJ2-2
V gene: TRBV2
clone size: NA
D gene: TRBD1
CDR3 DNA: TGTGCCAGCAGCGAAACGGGACAGGGTACCGGGGAGCTGTTTTTT
CDR3 protein: CASSETGQGTGELFF

J gene: TRBJ1-5
V gene: TRBV28
clone size: once
D gene: NA
CDR3 DNA: TGTGCCAGCACCGGTGGACCGAATCAGCCCCAGCATTTT
CDR3 protein: CASTGGPNQPQHF